The 29 T cell receptor beta chains given below trace back to one sample, sequenced in a study of T-cell reconstitution after alpha-beta-depleted transplantation in children. Preparation of the TCRbeta library involved a method that used unique molecular identifiers. TCRdb ran MiXCR on the PCR reads and lists one entry per CDR3 protein. The sample includes 200,000 to 250,000 distinct CDR3 sequences, around 7.7% of them seen just once. The input for sequencing was PBMCs, mostly from graft donor cells, taken 360 days after TCRalphabeta/CD19-depleted stem cell transplant. The receptors were sampled from a male patient between 2 and 15 years old who had a stem cell transplant for acute myeloid leukemia, so the T cells may come from the graft donor.

In this sample, this clonotype turned up a few times. The chain recombines TRBV7-2 with TRBJ1-1; D is undetermined. The CDR3 has 14 residues. Germline CDR1 reads SGHTA; CDR2 reads FQGNSA. Trimming left V 0 bases short and J 6 bases short, with 11 bases between. The DNA for the CDR3 is TGTGCCAGCAGCTTAGCGCAGGCTTCGGCTGAAGCTTTCTTT. Its translation: CASSLAQASAEAFF.

This clonotype was observed a few times. The rearrangement links TRBV7-9 to TRBJ2-2; 9 nucleotides line up with TRBD2. CDR3 length: 16 amino acids. V was pared by 1 base and J by 2 bases, with 2 bases of the junction left unmatched. Per germline, CDR1 SEHNR and CDR2 FQNEAQ (reference sequence). CDR3 sequence reads: CASSLGLAENTGELFF. CDR3 bases: TGTGCCAGCAGCTTAGGACTAGCGGAAAACACCGGGGAGCTGTTTTTT.

This clonotype turned up a few times. The chain carries TRBV12-3 or TRBV12-4 and TRBJ2-2; TRBD1 is a possible D gene (5 bases). The CDR3 has 12 residues. Trimming removed 8 bases at V and 4 bases at J, with 8 bases between. The CDR3: CASATVTGELFF. In DNA form, the CDR3 reads TGTGCCAGCGCGACAGTCACCGGGGAGCTGTTTTTT.

There are many counts of this clonotype. The V and J genes are TRBV12-3 or TRBV12-4 and TRBJ2-7, with D perhaps assigned TRBD1 or TRBD2 (5 bases each). The CDR3 sequence is 14 residues long. Trimming took off 3 bases at V and 4 bases at J, with 13 bases between the two ends. Here the CDR3 DNA reads TGTGCCAGCAGTTTTGGGCAGGGAGTTTACGAGCAGTACTTC. Residues: CASSFGQGVYEQYF.

Turning to this clonotype: Its ends do not fully match the called genes, so a read error is possible. The genes are TRBV7-2 and TRBJ2-3; tentatively, D is TRBD2 (5 bases). The CDR3 loop spans 12 amino acids. Per germline, CDR1 SGHTA and CDR2 FQGNSA. CDR3: CASSLGLDTQYF. The CDR3 region has the DNA TGTGCCAGCAGTTTAGGACTAGATACGCAGTATTTT.

Here the CDR3 DNA reads TGTGCCAGCAGCGCAACAGCTATGGGAAACACCATATATTTT. As protein: CASSATAMGNTIYF. The chain recombines TRBV9 with TRBJ1-3; the D is unclear. Trimming stripped 3 bases from V and 4 bases from J, with 11 bases between. This CDR3 is built from 14 residues. The germline V gene has CDR1 SGDLS and CDR2 YYNGEE.

This clonotype showed up just a few times. The chain recombines TRBV12-3 or TRBV12-4 with TRBJ1-2; TRBD1 agrees at 9 bases. V was clipped by 8 bases and J by 6 bases; unmatched bases: 4. CDR3 length equals 12 residues. The CDR3 DNA follows: TGTGCCAGCGCCGGGACAGGGAATGGCTACACCTTC. Its translation: CASAGTGNGYTF.

The chain joins TRBV4-3 to TRBJ2-1; 11 bases fit TRBD2. V gave up 0 bases and J gave up 1 base; unmatched junction bases: 5. The CDR3 runs to 18 residues. The germline gives CDR1 LGHNA, CDR2 YSLEER. CDR3 sequence reads: CASSQDPLAGGSYNEQFF. In nucleotides, the CDR3 is TGCGCCAGCAGCCAAGATCCCTTAGCGGGAGGGTCCTACAATGAGCAGTTCTTC.

This clonotype was seen more than once but under ten times. The CDR3 region is CSASERGAYNEQFF. The CDR3 bases are TGCAGTGCTAGTGAGCGGGGGGCCTACAATGAGCAGTTCTTC. The V gene is TRBV20-1, the J gene TRBJ2-1; 9 nucleotides match TRBD2. CDR3 size: 14 residues. Trimming cost V 3 bases and J 2 bases; bases outside gene matches: 2. Germline lookup yields CDR1 DFQATT and CDR2 SNEGSKA (reference sequence).

This clonotype occurred many times. The J gene is TRBJ2-1, the V gene TRBV14; the D is unclear. Per the germline V gene, CDR1 is SGHDN and CDR2 is FVKESK. The CDR3 is 18 residues long. The V and J ends lost 0 bases and 2 bases respectively, with 17 bases between them. The CDR3: CASSQDLNSPIAYNEQFF. In DNA, the CDR3 is TGTGCCAGCAGCCAAGATTTGAACAGCCCTATCGCCTACAATGAGCAGTTCTTC.

V gene TRBV20-1 combines with J gene TRBJ2-1; D is perhaps TRBD1 (6 bases). The CDR3 covers 13 residues. Per germline, CDR1 DFQATT and CDR2 SNEGSKA (reference sequence). V lost 0 bases and J 7 bases, leaving 10 bases between the germline ends. CDR3 bases: TGCAGTGCTAGAGACAGGGGCTGGAATGAGCAGTTCTTC. Protein: CSARDRGWNEQFF.

This clonotype was picked up many times. V is TRBV28 and J is TRBJ2-7; perhaps TRBD1 as D (6 bases). Germline CDR1 MDHEN, CDR2 SYDVKM. V was shortened by 5 bases and J by 6 bases, with 8 bases between the two germline ends. This CDR3 contains 11 residues. CDR3 coding DNA: TGTGCCAGCAGTGTGGACAGCGAGCAGTACGTC. This translates into CASSVDSEQYV.

The gene calls are TRBV5-1 and TRBJ2-1; 8 bases fit TRBD2. This CDR3 has 16 amino acids. Germline CDR1 reads SGHRS; CDR2 reads YFSETQ. Trimming cost V 1 base and J 0 bases; bases outside gene matches: 3. This CDR3 reads CASSLRSGSSYNEQFF. Written as DNA, the CDR3 is TGCGCCAGCAGCTTGCGAAGCGGGAGCTCCTACAATGAGCAGTTCTTC. The variable domain in full, with the rest retrieved from reference TRBV5-1 and TRBJ2-1, is KAGVTQTPRYLIKTRGQQVTLSCSPISGHRSVSWYQQTPGQGLQFLFEYFSETQRNKGNFPGRFSGRQFSNSRSEMNVSTLELGDSALYLCASSLRSGSSYNEQFFGPGTRLTVL.

A few counts support this clonotype. The chain links TRBV5-1 to TRBJ2-1; TRBD2 matches at 14 bases. CDR3 length: 18 amino acids. The V gene's germline CDR1 is SGHRS and CDR2 YFSETQ. After removal of 3 bases from V and 0 bases from J, the junction contained 5 bases not matched to a gene. The CDR3 loop reads CASSSWTSGRSSYNEQFF. The CDR3 DNA follows: TGCGCCAGCAGCTCTTGGACTAGCGGGAGGAGCTCCTACAATGAGCAGTTCTTC.

In this sample, this clonotype turned up a few times. V gene TRBV29-1 combines with J gene TRBJ2-7; 10 bases match TRBD2. V dropped 3 bases and J dropped 0; count of bases not matched to a gene: 2. This CDR3 contains 14 residues. Germline V gives CDR1 SQVTM, CDR2 ANQGSEA. The CDR3 is CSVEGLASSYEQYF. The CDR3 DNA reads TGCAGCGTTGAGGGACTAGCGAGCTCCTACGAGCAGTACTTC.

This clonotype was counted many times. In DNA form, the CDR3 reads TGCAGTGCTAGGATGGGTTTAGCCGGGACAGGGGCCAGATACGAGCAGTACTTC. It translates to CSARMGLAGTGARYEQYF. This chain uses TRBV20-1 with TRBJ2-7; 10 bases line up with TRBD1. Germline CDR1 is DFQATT and CDR2 is SNEGSKA (reference sequence). V trimming: 3 bases; J trimming: 4 bases; junction bases outside the gene matches: 18. The CDR3 runs 18 residues.

V gene TRBV10-3 combines with J gene TRBJ2-7; D gene unclear. CDR3 length: 12 residues. Germline CDR1 and CDR2: ENHRY and SYGVKD. V gave up 0 bases and J gave up 11 bases, with 11 bases separating them. The CDR3 DNA reads TGTGCCATCAGTGAGTCGTGGGGTCAAAAGTACGTC. As protein: CAISESWGQKYV.

This clonotype was counted only a few times. This chain uses TRBV18 with TRBJ1-5; 8 bases align to TRBD1. V lost 6 bases to trimming and J lost 9 bases; unmatched junction nucleotides: 16. The CDR3 is made up of 16 amino acids. Germline CDR1 and CDR2: KGHSH and LQKENI. DNA for the CDR3: TGTGCCAGCTCGTCTTCCGTGGGGCAGGGGGCCCGGCCCCAGCATTTT. This encodes CASSSSVGQGARPQHF.

This clonotype was counted a few times. The chain is built from TRBV18 and TRBJ2-7, with TRBD1 identical over 8 bases. There are 16 residues in the CDR3. V lost 0 bases and J lost 2; bases outside the gene matches: 6. CDR1 and CDR2 (germline): KGHSH, LQKENI. The CDR3 loop reads CASSPPGQVATYEQYF. In nucleotides, the CDR3 is TGTGCCAGCTCACCACCGGGACAGGTCGCAACCTACGAGCAGTACTTC.

Many counts were recorded for this clonotype. The chain has TRBV25-1 and TRBJ2-3; D possibly corresponds to TRBD2 (5 bases). The V gene's germline CDR1 is MGHDK and CDR2 SYGVNS. Trimming cost V 7 bases and J 7 bases, with 15 bases left between them. The CDR3 spans 13 residues. The CDR3 protein is CASIGSGSNTQYF. The CDR3 bases are TGTGCCAGCATCGGCAGCGGTTCCAATACGCAGTATTTT. Looking up the rest from reference TRBV25-1 and TRBJ2-3 gives the full variable domain: EADIYQTPRYLVIGTGKKITLECSQTMGHDKMYWYQQDPGMELHLIHYSYGVNSTEKGDLSSESTVSRIRTEHFPLTLESARPSHTSQYLCASIGSGSNTQYFGPGTRLTVL.

This clonotype was picked up many times. J is TRBJ1-1 and V is TRBV4-1, with 7 bases lining up with TRBD1. Germline-derived CDR1 and CDR2 are MGHRA and YSYEKL. Losses at the gene ends were 0 bases for V and 11 bases for J; bases not matched to a gene: 6. There are 13 residues in the CDR3. The DNA for the CDR3 is TGCGCCAGCAGCCAAGACTCCACAGGGGACGCTTTCTTT. Its translation is CASSQDSTGDAFF.

This clonotype came up many times. The chain combines TRBV5-1 with TRBJ1-1; D gene ambiguous. CDR1 is SGHRS and CDR2 is YFSETQ in the germline V gene. The CDR3 length is 15 residues. Trimming took off 2 bases at V and 3 bases at J, with 14 bases between the two ends. The CDR3 region is CASSFTSGGDTEAFF. In DNA form, the CDR3 reads TGCGCCAGCAGCTTTACCTCGGGCGGGGACACTGAAGCTTTCTTT.

This clonotype was recorded many times. J is TRBJ2-1 and V is TRBV12-3 or TRBV12-4; 7 nucleotides match TRBD2. J lost 7 bases, V lost 3 bases, and 9 bases had no gene match. The CDR3 consists of 15 residues. The CDR3 protein is CASSFGGRARNEQFF. The CDR3 DNA reads TGTGCCAGCAGTTTTGGTGGGAGGGCCAGGAATGAGCAGTTCTTC.

The sample holds many counts of this clonotype. V and J are TRBV12-3 or TRBV12-4 and TRBJ1-1; D is perhaps TRBD1 (6 bases). The CDR3 is made up of 16 amino acids. Between the trimmed V and J ends, which lost 1 base and 2 bases, there was a span of 14 bases. The DNA for the CDR3 is TGTGCCAGCAGTTTAGGGGGGGCTGGTGAAAACACTGAAGCTTTCTTT. This encodes CASSLGGAGENTEAFF.

This clonotype was seen repeatedly, ten times or more. CDR3 DNA: TGTGCCAGCAGTGAAAGTTTTATAGAAATCTATGGCTACACCTTC. Encoded protein: CASSESFIEIYGYTF. The V gene is TRBV6-1, the J gene TRBJ1-2; no firm D call. Germline V gives CDR1 MNHNS, CDR2 SASEGT. Trimming left V 2 bases short and J 4 bases short, with 14 bases between. CDR3 size: 15 residues.

This clonotype was counted ten times or more. The CDR3 nucleotides are TGTGCCAGCAGTTCTCCGACTAGGAGCTCCTACAATGAGCAGTTCTTC. It translates to CASSSPTRSSYNEQFF. This chain connects TRBV6-2 or TRBV6-3 to TRBJ2-1, with a weak D call TRBD2 (6 bases). The CDR3 has 16 residues. Trimming shortened V by 4 bases and J by 0 bases, and 13 bases separated the two germline ends. CDR1 and CDR2 (germline): MNHEY, SVGEGT.

In its sample, this clonotype was seen many times. The rearrangement uses TRBV6-5 and TRBJ2-3, with 9 bases aligning to TRBD2. The germline gives CDR1 MNHEY, CDR2 SVGAGI. J gave up 3 bases and V 4 bases, and 8 bases lay outside the gene matches. CDR3 length: 16 amino acids. DNA for the CDR3: TGTGCCAGCAGTTCGACAGTAGCGGGAGCGACAGATACGCAGTATTTT. Its translation: CASSSTVAGATDTQYF.

The CDR3 DNA sequence: TGCAGTGCTCGCAGGGGCTCCTACGAGCAGTACGTC. This gives the protein CSARRGSYEQYV. The rearrangement uses TRBV20-1 and TRBJ2-7, with D perhaps TRBD1 (6 bases). The CDR3 contains 12 residues. Germline V lookup: CDR1 DFQATT, CDR2 SNEGSKA (reference sequence). Trimming removed 5 bases at V and 0 bases at J, with 8 bases between.

The genes are TRBV20-1 and TRBJ2-6, with D possibly TRBD1 on 5 matching bases. V was trimmed by 0 bases and J by 2 bases, leaving 8 bases between them. Germline V gene sequence: CDR1 DFQATT, CDR2 SNEGSKA (reference sequence). CDR3 length: 15 residues. The CDR3 here is CSARDQGAGANVLTF. The CDR3 DNA follows: TGCAGTGCTAGAGATCAAGGGGCTGGGGCCAACGTCCTGACTTTC.